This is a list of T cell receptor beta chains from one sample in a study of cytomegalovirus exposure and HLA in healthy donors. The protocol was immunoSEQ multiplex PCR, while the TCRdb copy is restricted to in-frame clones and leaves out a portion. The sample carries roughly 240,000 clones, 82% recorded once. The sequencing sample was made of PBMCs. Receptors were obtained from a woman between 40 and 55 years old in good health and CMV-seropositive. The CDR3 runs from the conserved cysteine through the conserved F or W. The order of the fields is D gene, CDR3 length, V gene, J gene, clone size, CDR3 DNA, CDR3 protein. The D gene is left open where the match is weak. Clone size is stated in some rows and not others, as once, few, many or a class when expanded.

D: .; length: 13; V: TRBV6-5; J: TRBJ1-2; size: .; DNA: TGTGCCAGCAGCCCGGGAGGGGCGGACGGCTACACCTTC; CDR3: CASSPGGADGYTF
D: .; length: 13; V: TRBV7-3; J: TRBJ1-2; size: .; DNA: TGTGCCAGCAGCCTGCCGGGTGAGAGGGGCTACACCTTC; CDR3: CASSLPGERGYTF
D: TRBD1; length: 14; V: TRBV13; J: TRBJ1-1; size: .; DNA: TGTGCCAGCAGCTCCGGGACAGTGAACACTGAAGCTTTCTTT; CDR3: CASSSGTVNTEAFF
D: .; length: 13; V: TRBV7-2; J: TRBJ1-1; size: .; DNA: TGTGCCAGCAGCGAGAGACCAGACTCTGAAGCTTTCTTT; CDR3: CASSERPDSEAFF
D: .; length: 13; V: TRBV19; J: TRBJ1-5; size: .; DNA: TGTGCCAGTAGTAGTGGGCTTGGGCAGCCCCAGCATTTT; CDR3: CASSSGLGQPQHF
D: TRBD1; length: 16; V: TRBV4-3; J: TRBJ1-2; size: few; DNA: TGCGCCAGCAGCCAAGCGCGGACAGGTGGGAACTATGGCTACACCTTC; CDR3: CASSQARTGGNYGYTF
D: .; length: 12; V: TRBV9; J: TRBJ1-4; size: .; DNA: TGTGCCAGCACGACAGCTAAGGAAAAACTGTTTTTT; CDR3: CASTTAKEKLFF
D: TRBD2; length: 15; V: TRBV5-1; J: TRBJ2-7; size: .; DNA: TGCGCCAGCACCCTTGCTAGCGGAGGACAATACGAGCAGTACTTC; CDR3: CASTLASGGQYEQYF
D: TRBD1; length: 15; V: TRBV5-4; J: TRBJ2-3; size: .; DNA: TGTGCCAGCAGCTTACAGGGGGCATTGAGAGATACGCAGTATTTT; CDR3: CASSLQGALRDTQYF
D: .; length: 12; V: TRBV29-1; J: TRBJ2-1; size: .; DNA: TGCAGCGTTGATACATCGTACAATGAGCAGTTCTTC; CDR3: CSVDTSYNEQFF